The 30 T cell receptor beta chains below were found in one sample sequenced in a study of early T cells in non-severe SARS-CoV-2 infection. TCRdb passed the 5' RACE reads through MiXCR, listing each CDR3 protein once. The repertoire consists of approximately 100,000 distinct CDR3 sequences, with around 16% occurring once and the leading ten covering roughly 1.3%. The sample was whole blood. These receptors were obtained from an adult who was a healthcare worker with PCR-confirmed SARS-CoV-2 infection or an uninfected control (not recorded which).

This clonotype was counted a few times. The chain employs TRBV20-1 and TRBJ2-3, with 8 nucleotides matching TRBD2. V was pared by 1 base and J by 3 bases, with 12 bases of the junction left unmatched. The length of the CDR3 is 17 residues. The V gene's germline CDR1 is DFQATT and CDR2 SNEGSKA (reference sequence). CDR3: CSARGQGAGDLTDTQYF. The CDR3 bases are TGCAGTGCTAGAGGCCAGGGAGCGGGGGACTTGACAGATACGCAGTATTTT.

This sequence joins TRBV11-2 and TRBJ2-1; maybe TRBD2 (6 bases). The CDR3 sequence is 15 residues long. V was shortened by 8 bases and J by 4 bases, with 18 bases between the two germline ends. Germline V gene sequence: CDR1 SGHAT, CDR2 FQNNGV. The CDR3 sequence: CASGPGTSRYNEQFF. The CDR3 DNA sequence: TGTGCCAGCGGTCCCGGGACTTCAAGGTACAATGAGCAGTTCTTC.

At least ten counts were recorded for this clonotype. The chain has TRBV5-1 and TRBJ2-3; D is tentatively TRBD1 or TRBD2 (6 bases each). Germline CDR1 and CDR2: SGHRS and YFSETQ. This CDR3 region has 14 residues. Trimming removed 5 bases at V and 3 bases at J, with 13 bases between. CDR3 residues: CASSNREVTDTQYF. DNA for the CDR3: TGCGCCAGCAGTAACAGGGAGGTGACAGATACGCAGTATTTT.

This clonotype came up many times. This sequence joins TRBV18 and TRBJ1-5, with D perhaps TRBD1 (6 bases). Trimming shortened V by 4 bases and J by 6 bases, and 10 bases separated the two germline ends. The CDR3 length is 13 residues. Germline V lookup: CDR1 KGHSH, CDR2 LQKENI. The CDR3 region has the DNA TGTGCCAGCTCACGGGGAGGGGGTCAGCCCCAGCATTTT. Encoded protein: CASSRGGGQPQHF.

This sequence joins TRBV5-6 and TRBJ1-1; no reliable D call. In germline, CDR1 is SGHDT, CDR2 YYEEEE. Trimming pared 2 bases from V and 0 bases from J, leaving 8 bases between. The CDR3 length is 14 residues. The CDR3 region has the DNA TGTGCCAGCAGCTTACGGGAGATGAACACTGAAGCTTTCTTT. Translating gives CASSLREMNTEAFF.

Many counts were recorded for this clonotype. The chain is built from TRBV20-1 and TRBJ1-2; possibly TRBD1 for D (5 bases). With 4 bases removed from V and 2 bases from J, the gap between germline ends came to 14 bases. The germline gives CDR1 DFQATT, CDR2 SNEGSKA (reference sequence). The CDR3 has 14 amino acids. The CDR3 loop reads CSATGPGTNYGYTF. In DNA, the CDR3 is TGCAGTGCTACTGGCCCTGGGACGAACTATGGCTACACCTTC.

This clonotype was counted ten times or more. J is TRBJ2-7 and V is TRBV5-1; maybe TRBD2 (6 bases). The CDR3 contains 15 residues. In germline, CDR1 is SGHRS, CDR2 YFSETQ. V was cut by 2 bases and J by 2 bases, with 14 bases left in between. The CDR3 nucleotides read TGCGCCAGCAGCTTAGGCGGGGCGCTCACCTACGAGCAGTACTTC. Protein: CASSLGGALTYEQYF. The whole variable domain, filled in from reference TRBV5-1 and TRBJ2-7, reads KAGVTQTPRYLIKTRGQQVTLSCSPISGHRSVSWYQQTPGQGLQFLFEYFSETQRNKGNFPGRFSGRQFSNSRSEMNVSTLELGDSALYLCASSLGGALTYEQYFGPGTRLTVT.

V usage is TRBV4-1 and J usage is TRBJ2-1; TRBD2 agrees at 11 bases. The junction had 12 bases not matched to a gene; V was cut back by 2 bases and J by 9 bases. This CDR3 is 17 amino acids long. Germline V lookup: CDR1 MGHRA, CDR2 YSYEKL. The chain's CDR3 is CASSQTGTSGSRGEQFF. CDR3 nucleotide sequence: TGCGCCAGCAGCCAAACCGGGACTAGCGGATCCCGGGGTGAGCAGTTCTTC.

This rearrangement joins TRBV4-3 to TRBJ2-3; D remains unclear. The V gene lost 1 base and the J gene lost 5 bases, with 13 bases spanning the gap. Per the germline V gene, CDR1 is LGHNA and CDR2 is YSLEER. The length of the CDR3 is 15 residues. The CDR3 sequence: CASSQGVGQLDTQYF. CDR3 in DNA: TGCGCCAGCAGCCAAGGAGTTGGCCAATTAGATACGCAGTATTTT.

The chain employs TRBV12-3 or TRBV12-4 and TRBJ2-7; 7 positions match TRBD2. The CDR3 length is 12 residues. The junction had 8 bases not matched to a gene; V was cut back by 9 bases and J by 6 bases. CDR3 sequence: CASRGVGSEQYF. The DNA of the CDR3 is TGTGCCAGTCGGGGGGTGGGATCCGAGCAGTACTTC.

Only a few counts were recorded for this clonotype. The chain joins TRBV20-1 to TRBJ1-2, with D tentatively TRBD1 (6 bases). V was clipped by 3 bases and J by 6 bases, with 20 bases between them. The germline V gene has CDR1 DFQATT and CDR2 SNEGSKA (reference sequence). The CDR3 has 15 amino acids. The CDR3 protein is CSASREGEVSNGYTF. The CDR3 coding sequence is TGCAGTGCTAGTAGGGAGGGGGAGGTATCGAATGGCTACACCTTC.

This chain links TRBV7-8 with TRBJ2-3; 8 nucleotides agree with TRBD1. This CDR3 has 15 residues. V was clipped by 5 bases and J by 3 bases; unmatched bases: 7. Germline CDR1 SGHVS, CDR2 FQNEAQ. The CDR3 nucleotides are TGTGCCAGCAGCAAACCCAGGGGGCTGACAGATACGCAGTATTTT. Translated: CASSKPRGLTDTQYF.

This clonotype was picked up a small number of times. The rearrangement links TRBV12-3 or TRBV12-4 to TRBJ2-7; D remains ambiguous. The CDR3 loop spans 12 amino acids. Trimming left V 5 bases short and J 1 base short, with 6 bases between. CDR3 sequence reads: CASSGGSYEQYF. The CDR3 DNA sequence: TGTGCCAGCAGTGGCGGTTCCTACGAGCAGTACTTC.

The J gene is TRBJ2-2, the V gene TRBV6-4; D not resolved. With 4 bases removed from V and 1 base from J, the gap between germline ends came to 7 bases. This CDR3 comprises 14 residues. In germline, CDR1 is MRHNA, CDR2 SNTAGT. The CDR3, as DNA: TGTGCCAGCAGTGCCCTCAAGAACACCGGGGAGCTGTTTTTT. It codes for CASSALKNTGELFF.

This clonotype was detected only a few times. The chain combines TRBV27 with TRBJ2-6; a weak D match, TRBD2 (5 bases). Per germline, CDR1 MNHEY and CDR2 SMNVEV (reference sequence). V was cut by 0 bases and J by 1 base, with 16 bases left in between. The CDR3 contains 19 residues. CDR3 nucleotide sequence: TGTGCCAGCAGTTTATCCCCTCTCCTTCGGAGGTCTGGGGCCAACGTCCTGACTTTC. Encoded protein: CASSLSPLLRRSGANVLTF.

The chain links TRBV5-4 to TRBJ2-1; 11 nucleotides match TRBD2. Per the germline V gene, CDR1 is SGHNT and CDR2 is YYREEE (reference sequence). V was pared by 3 bases and J by 5 bases, with 4 bases of the junction left unmatched. CDR3 size: 15 residues. As DNA, the CDR3 is TGTGCCAGCAGCTGGGGGACTAGCGGAAACAATGAGCAGTTCTTC. Its translation: CASSWGTSGNNEQFF. Full variable domain (missing parts from reference TRBV5-4 and TRBJ2-1): ETGVTQSPTHLIKTRGQQVTLRCSSQSGHNTVSWYQQALGQGPQFIFQYYREEENGRGNFPPRFSGLQFPNYSSELNVNALELDDSALYLCASSWGTSGNNEQFFGPGTRLTVL.

This clonotype was counted many times. The V call is TRBV20-1, the J call TRBJ2-7; TRBD1 matches 7 bases. Losses at the gene ends were 3 bases for V and 0 bases for J; bases not matched to a gene: 8. The germline V gene encodes CDR1 DFQATT and CDR2 SNEGSKA (reference sequence). The CDR3 extends over 15 amino acids. The CDR3 reads CSASFRDRYSYEQYF. The DNA of the CDR3 is TGCAGTGCTAGTTTCCGGGACAGATACTCCTACGAGCAGTACTTC.

In this sample, this clonotype turned up a few times. The chain is built from TRBV11-2 and TRBJ2-2; D possibly corresponds to TRBD1 (6 bases). The CDR3 spans 17 residues. Germline V gene lookup returns CDR1 SGHAT and CDR2 FQNNGV. V lost 1 base, J lost 1 base, and 13 bases lay in between. The CDR3: CASSLGGQRLNTGELFF. The CDR3 coding sequence is TGTGCCAGCAGCTTAGGGGGGCAGCGGTTGAACACCGGGGAGCTGTTTTTT.

This clonotype has a handful of counts. The V and J genes are TRBV29-1 and TRBJ2-1, with 10 bases identical to TRBD2. Germline V gene lookup returns CDR1 SQVTM and CDR2 ANQGSEA. The CDR3 covers 15 residues. J lost 5 bases, V lost 3 bases, and 7 bases had no gene match. CDR3 nucleotides: TGCAGCGTTGAGGATCTAACTAGCGGGAACAATGAGCAGTTCTTC. Translated: CSVEDLTSGNNEQFF.

The chain is built from TRBV19 and TRBJ1-5; 9 bases agree with TRBD1. Germline CDR1 reads LNHDA; CDR2 reads SQIVND (reference sequence). The CDR3 loop spans 15 amino acids. J gave up 4 bases and V 4 bases, and 5 bases lay outside the gene matches. This CDR3 is CASSNLGQGNQPQHF. The CDR3 DNA reads TGTGCCAGTAGTAACTTAGGACAGGGGAATCAGCCCCAGCATTTT.

The CDR3 nucleotides read TGTGCCAGCAGCTTAGTCGGTGGACAACTAGCGGGAACTCGCAATGAGCAGTTCTTC. Protein product: CASSLVGGQLAGTRNEQFF. V is TRBV11-2 and J is TRBJ2-1; 10 nucleotides agree with TRBD2. After removal of 1 base from V and 6 bases from J, the junction contained 15 bases not matched to a gene. The CDR3 is made up of 19 amino acids. Germline CDR1 SGHAT, CDR2 FQNNGV. Full variable domain (remainder filled in from reference TRBV11-2 and TRBJ2-1): EAGVAQSPRYKIIEKRQSVAFWCNPISGHATLYWYQQILGQGPKLLIQFQNNGVVDDSQLPKDRFSAERLKGVDSTLKIQPAKLEDSAVYLCASSLVGGQLAGTRNEQFFGPGTRLTVL.

The V call is TRBV4-3, the J call TRBJ1-1; no clear D gene. The CDR3 loop spans 13 amino acids. V was trimmed by 0 bases and J by 5 bases, leaving 7 bases between them. Germline assignment: CDR1 LGHNA and CDR2 YSLEER. CDR3 DNA sequence: TGCGCCAGCAGCCAAGACATAATTACTGAAGCTTTCTTT. Protein product: CASSQDIITEAFF.

The CDR3 loop reads CASSLEASGSLKTQYF. The CDR3 region has the DNA TGTGCCAGCAGCTTAGAGGCTAGCGGGAGCCTGAAGACCCAGTACTTC. V usage is TRBV7-2 and J usage is TRBJ2-5, with 10 bases identical to TRBD2. The CDR3 has 16 amino acids. CDR1 is SGHTA and CDR2 is FQGNSA in the germline V gene. Unmatched junction bases numbered 8, after V lost 1 base and J lost 6 bases.

The chain has TRBV6-6 and TRBJ1-2; D ambiguous. CDR1 MNHNY and CDR2 SVGAGI come from the germline V gene (reference sequence). The ends were cut back, 9 bases at V and 3 bases at J, with 14 bases in the middle. This CDR3 is 13 amino acids long. CDR3 region: CASSHPGHYGYTF. As DNA, the CDR3 is TGTGCCAGTTCTCATCCCGGTCACTATGGCTACACCTTC.

This clonotype was detected only a few times. The chain recombines TRBV12-3 or TRBV12-4 with TRBJ2-7; D call uncertain. The CDR3 sequence is 14 residues long. Trimming cost V 1 base and J 2 bases, with 9 bases left between them. CDR3 in DNA: TGTGCCAGCAGTTTAGGGGAAGCCCCCTACGAGCAGTACTTC. Protein sequence: CASSLGEAPYEQYF.

This chain joins TRBV5-5 and TRBJ1-1; TRBD1 agrees at 7 bases. J gave up 3 bases and V 2 bases, and 7 bases lay outside the gene matches. The CDR3 extends over 15 amino acids. Germline V CDR1 and CDR2: SGHKS, YYEKEE (reference sequence). CDR3 DNA: TGTGCCAGCAGCTTCCGGACAGGACGGGACACTGAAGCTTTCTTT. This sequence encodes CASSFRTGRDTEAFF.

The V and J genes are TRBV5-6 and TRBJ2-7; TRBD1 or TRBD2 may be the D gene (5 bases each). The CDR3 has 13 residues. V was shortened by 4 bases and J by 1 base, with 9 bases between the two germline ends. The germline V gene has CDR1 SGHDT and CDR2 YYEEEE. DNA of the CDR3: TGTGCCAGCAGCGAGGGGTTTTCCTACGAGCAGTACTTC. This encodes CASSEGFSYEQYF. Full variable domain (outside the CDR3, taken from reference TRBV5-6 and TRBJ2-7): DAGVTQSPTHLIKTRGQQVTLRCSPKSGHDTVSWYQQALGQGPQFIFQYYEEEERQRGNFPDRFSGHQFPNYSSELNVNALLLGDSALYLCASSEGFSYEQYFGPGTRLTVT.

This clonotype was counted many times. The gene calls are TRBV12-3 or TRBV12-4 and TRBJ1-2; perhaps TRBD1 as D (5 bases). Trimming cost V 3 bases and J 9 bases, with 14 bases left between them. This CDR3 has 13 residues. The CDR3: CASSFMGTRSYTF. In DNA form, the CDR3 reads TGTGCCAGCAGTTTTATGGGGACTCGCAGCTACACCTTC.

This clonotype showed up many times. The chain carries TRBV2 and TRBJ2-1; 10 nucleotides agree with TRBD2. The junction had 11 bases not matched to a gene; V was cut back by 6 bases and J by 9 bases. CDR3 length: 15 residues. The germline V gene encodes CDR1 SNHLY and CDR2 FYNNEI. Written as DNA, the CDR3 is TGTGCCAGCAGCGGTAGCGGGGGGCCCTCGGGTGAGCAGTTCTTC. Protein: CASSGSGGPSGEQFF.

The sample holds many counts of this clonotype. The chain carries TRBV7-2 and TRBJ2-3; no definite D call. V was shortened by 3 bases and J by 1 base, with 8 bases between the two germline ends. This CDR3 comprises 14 residues. In germline, CDR1 is SGHTA, CDR2 FQGNSA. CDR3 in DNA: TGTGCCAGCAGCTTCGATAAGGGCACAGATACGCAGTATTTT. Protein product: CASSFDKGTDTQYF.